Sequencing of this TCR beta chain was carried out in a study of control samples from healthy donors and cancer patients. This CDR3 is built from 15 residues. V lost 7 bases and J lost 1, with 19 bases in between. CDR1 is SQVTM, CDR2 ANQGSEA, per germline. Using immunoSEQ multiplex PCR, the repertoire was profiled, and TCRdb retains in-frame clones only, with some absent. With fewer than 250,000 clones in the sample, the ten largest clones hold roughly 2%. Sequencing was done on a sample of blood. The receptor's source is a woman aged 30 to 39 in good health. The chain carries TRBV29-1 and TRBJ1-1; TRBD1 is a possible D gene (6 bases). The CDR3 spells CSGRGGRGSNTEAFF. The CDR3 DNA is TGCAGCGGGAGAGGTGGCAGGGGATCGAACACTGAAGCTTTCTTT.